This TCR beta chain was identified in a study of cytomegalovirus exposure and HLA in healthy donors. Worth noting for this clone: The target antigen is unknown.

Germline V CDR1 and CDR2: LNHDA, SQIVND (reference sequence). The length of the CDR3 is 13 residues. With 8 bases removed from V and 1 base from J, the gap between germline ends came to 11 bases. Sequencing was performed with immunoSEQ multiplex PCR; in TCRdb, only in-frame clones are kept and a portion is missing. In the table there are 100,000 or so clones, about 95% of which are singletons. Study-level findings and limits: In vitro data verified a few CMV-associated chains as specific for CMV antigens.

Sequencing was carried out using PBMCs. The chain carries TRBV19 and TRBJ1-2, with D maybe TRBD1 (5 bases). The TCR was taken from a woman aged 18-29 years in good health and CMV-seronegative. The CDR3 protein is CASARQSNYGYTF. The CDR3 DNA reads TGTGCCAGTGCCAGACAGAGTAACTATGGCTACACCTTC.